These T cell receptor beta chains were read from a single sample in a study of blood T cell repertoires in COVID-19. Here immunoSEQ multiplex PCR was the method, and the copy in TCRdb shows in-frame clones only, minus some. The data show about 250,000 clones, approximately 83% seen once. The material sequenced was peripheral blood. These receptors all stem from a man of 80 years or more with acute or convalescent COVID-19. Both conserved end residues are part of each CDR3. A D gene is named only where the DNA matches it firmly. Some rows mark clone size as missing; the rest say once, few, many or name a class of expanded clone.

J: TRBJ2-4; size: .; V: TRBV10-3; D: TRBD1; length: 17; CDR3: CAISESGQGMAKNIQYF; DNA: TGTGCCATCAGTGAGTCGGGACAGGGGATGGCCAAAAACATTCAGTACTTC
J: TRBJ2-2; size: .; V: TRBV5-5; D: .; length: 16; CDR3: CASSLGTVANTGELFF; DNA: TGTGCCAGCAGCTTGGGGACAGTCGCGAACACCGGGGAGCTGTTTTTT
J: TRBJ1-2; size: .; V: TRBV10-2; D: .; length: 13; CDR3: CASSESRIDGYTF; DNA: TGCGCCAGCAGTGAGTCGAGGATAGATGGCTACACCTTC
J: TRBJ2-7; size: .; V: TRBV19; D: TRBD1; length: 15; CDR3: CASSIVQGSQGEQYF; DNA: TGTGCCAGTAGTATAGTACAGGGGTCCCAGGGCGAGCAGTACTTC
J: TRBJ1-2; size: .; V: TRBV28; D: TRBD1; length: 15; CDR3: CASSGRQGFFDGYTF; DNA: TGTGCCAGCAGTGGGAGACAGGGTTTCTTTGATGGCTACACCTTC
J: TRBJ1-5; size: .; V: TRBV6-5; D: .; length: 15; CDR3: CASSQGRGPNQPQHF; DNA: TGTGCCAGCAGCCAGGGGCGGGGGCCCAATCAGCCCCAGCATTTT
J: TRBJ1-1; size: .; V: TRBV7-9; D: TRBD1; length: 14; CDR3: CASSIEGARTEAFF; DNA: TGTGCCAGCAGCATCGAGGGGGCGCGGACTGAAGCTTTCTTT
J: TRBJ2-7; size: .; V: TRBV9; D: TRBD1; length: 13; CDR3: CASSPGQGYEQYF; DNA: TGTGCCAGCAGCCCGGGACAGGGCTACGAGCAGTACTTC
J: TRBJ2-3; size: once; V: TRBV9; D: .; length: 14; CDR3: CASSVAPDTDTQYF; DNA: TGTGCCAGCAGCGTAGCTCCAGACACAGATACGCAGTATTTT
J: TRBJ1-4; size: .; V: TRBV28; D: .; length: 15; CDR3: CASSPPAGAEEKLFF; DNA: TGTGCCAGCAGTCCCCCGGCGGGGGCGGAAGAAAAACTGTTTTTT
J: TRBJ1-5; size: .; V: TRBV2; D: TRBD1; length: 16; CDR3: CASSAHRDSRNQPQHF; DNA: TGTGCCAGCAGTGCACACCGGGACAGCCGAAATCAGCCCCAGCATTTT
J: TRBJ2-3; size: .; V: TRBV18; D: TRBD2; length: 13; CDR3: CASSSGSPDTQYF; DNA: TGTGCCAGCTCAAGCGGGAGCCCAGATACGCAGTATTTT
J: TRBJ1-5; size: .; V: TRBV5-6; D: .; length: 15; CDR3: CASSLWGVGNQPQHF; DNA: TGTGCCAGCAGCTTATGGGGAGTTGGCAATCAGCCCCAGCATTTT
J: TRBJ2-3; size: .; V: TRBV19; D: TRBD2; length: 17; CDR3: CASSMRLAGVGTDTQYF; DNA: TGTGCCAGTAGTATGAGACTAGCGGGAGTAGGTACAGATACGCAGTATTTT
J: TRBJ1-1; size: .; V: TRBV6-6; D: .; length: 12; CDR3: CASSRTDTEAFF; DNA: TGTGCCAGCAGTCGGACAGACACTGAAGCTTTCTTT
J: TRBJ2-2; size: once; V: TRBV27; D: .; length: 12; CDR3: CASSTGSGELFF; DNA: TGTGCCAGCAGCACAGGGTCCGGGGAGCTGTTTTTT
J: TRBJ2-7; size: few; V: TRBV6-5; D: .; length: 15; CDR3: CASRMGGISPYEQYF; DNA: TGTGCCAGCAGAATGGGGGGTATTAGTCCCTACGAGCAGTACTTC
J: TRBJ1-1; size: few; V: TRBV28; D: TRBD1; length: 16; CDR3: CASSPGAGTARTEAFF; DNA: TGTGCCAGCAGCCCAGGGGCCGGGACAGCGAGAACTGAAGCTTTCTTT
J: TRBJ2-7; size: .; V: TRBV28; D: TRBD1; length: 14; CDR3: CASSFRDRVYEQYF; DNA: TGTGCCAGCAGTTTTAGGGACAGGGTCTACGAGCAGTACTTC
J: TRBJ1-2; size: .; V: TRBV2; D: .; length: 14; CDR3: CASSDSRTSNGYTF; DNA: TGTGCCAGCAGTGATTCTAGGACAAGCAACGGCTACACCTTC
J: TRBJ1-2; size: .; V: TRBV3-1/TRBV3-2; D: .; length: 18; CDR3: CASSQDGGRGGFNYGYTF; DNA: TGTGCCAGCAGCCAAGATGGAGGCCGTGGGGGCTTTAACTATGGCTACACCTTC
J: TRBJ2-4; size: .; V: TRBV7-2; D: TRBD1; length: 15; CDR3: CASSLGQGAFDIQYF; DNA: TGTGCCAGCAGCTTAGGACAGGGGGCGTTCGACATTCAGTACTTC
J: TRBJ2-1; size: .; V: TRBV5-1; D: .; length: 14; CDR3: CASSPTSPQYEQFF; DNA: TGCGCCAGCAGCCCGACTAGTCCACAATATGAGCAGTTCTTC
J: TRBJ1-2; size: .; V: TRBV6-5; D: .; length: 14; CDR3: CASSEAGAAYGYTF; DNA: TGTGCCAGCAGCGAGGCAGGGGCCGCCTATGGCTACACCTTC
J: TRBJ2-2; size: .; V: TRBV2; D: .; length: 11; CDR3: CASSDAGELFF; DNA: TGTGCCAGCAGTGACGCCGGGGAGCTGTTTTTT
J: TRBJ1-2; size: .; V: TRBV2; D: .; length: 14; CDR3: CASRGEGAGYGYTF; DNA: TGTGCCAGCAGGGGAGAGGGAGCCGGCTATGGCTACACCTTC
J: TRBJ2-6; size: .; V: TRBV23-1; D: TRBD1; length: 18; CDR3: CASSQTPGQFSGANVLTF; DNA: TGCGCCAGCAGTCAAACCCCGGGACAGTTCTCTGGGGCCAACGTCCTGACTTTC
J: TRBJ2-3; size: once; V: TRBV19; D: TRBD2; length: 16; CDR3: CASKARAGGPTDTQYF; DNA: TGTGCCAGTAAGGCAAGAGCGGGAGGGCCCACAGATACGCAGTATTTT
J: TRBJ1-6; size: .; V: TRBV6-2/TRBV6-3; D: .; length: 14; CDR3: CASSVTPYNSPLHF; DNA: TGTGCCAGCAGCGTGACTCCCTATAATTCACCCCTCCACTTT
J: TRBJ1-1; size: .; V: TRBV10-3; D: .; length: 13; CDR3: CAIRGGAGTEAFF; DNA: TGTGCCATCCGGGGGGGCGCGGGCACTGAAGCTTTCTTT
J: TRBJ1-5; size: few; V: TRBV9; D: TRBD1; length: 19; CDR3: CASSVAFVDRGLSNQPQHF; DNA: TGTGCCAGCAGCGTAGCGTTCGTTGACAGGGGGTTAAGCAATCAGCCCCAGCATTTT
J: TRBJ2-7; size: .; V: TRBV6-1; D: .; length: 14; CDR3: CASSEFRSSYEQYF; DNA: TGTGCCAGCAGTGAATTCCGCAGCTCCTACGAGCAGTACTTC
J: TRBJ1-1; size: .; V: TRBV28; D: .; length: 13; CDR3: CASSWGHNTEAFF; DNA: TGTGCCAGCAGTTGGGGACACAACACTGAAGCTTTCTTT
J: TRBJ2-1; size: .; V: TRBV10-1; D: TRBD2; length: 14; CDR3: CASRAGSSYNEQFF; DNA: TGCGCCAGCAGAGCGGGATCCTCCTACAATGAGCAGTTCTTC
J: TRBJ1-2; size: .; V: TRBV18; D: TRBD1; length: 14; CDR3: CASSPSAGTEVGTF; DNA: TGTGCCAGCTCACCCAGCGCCGGGACAGAGGTTGGGACCTTC
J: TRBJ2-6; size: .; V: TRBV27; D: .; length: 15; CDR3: CASSPLSSGANVLTF; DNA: TGTGCCAGCAGCCCCCTTAGCTCTGGGGCCAACGTCCTGACTTTC